The clone carrying this T cell receptor (beta chain) was observed at least ten times. The target antigen is unknown. The data originate from a study of T cells in Graves' hyperthyroidism and ophthalmopathy. TCR beta CDR3 region amplification was performed from RNA transcripts. Using the HTBI primer set, a first-round RT-PCR was run on the TCR CDR3. A single record per CDR3 protein comes from TCRdb applying MiXCR to the multiplex PCR reads. This table has 400,000 to 500,000 distinct CDR3 sequences, around 15% appearing once. Germline CDR1 SEHNR, CDR2 FQNEAQ (reference sequence). The CDR3 is made up of 18 amino acids. V was trimmed by 5 bases and J by 1 base, leaving 23 bases between them. The study, taken as a whole, reports: Blood also showed most of the thyroid clonotypes that were expanded above 0.001. In the analysis, a 13 V-J model separated ophthalmopathy from stable hyperthyroidism.

Exclusion followed for patients with uncontrolled infection, other autoimmune disease, pregnancy or lactation. Fresh peripheral blood, 7.5 to 10 ml, yielded the PBMCs. The source material was blood. The TCR sequence derives from a woman aged 18-29 years with Graves' hyperthyroidism. The chain couples TRBV7-9 to TRBJ1-1; no definite D call. The CDR3 protein is CASSPKSQYRSRNTEAFF. CDR3 DNA sequence: TGTGCCAGCAGCCCGAAATCTCAATATCGGTCGCGGAACACTGAAGCTTTCTTT.